The 2 T cell receptor beta chains below all came from one sample that was sequenced in a study of blood T cell repertoires in COVID-19. The data were produced by immunoSEQ multiplex PCR, yet TCRdb's version contains in-frame clones alone and is incomplete. In the table there are about 270,000 clones, 88% of which are singletons. The sequencing input was PBMCs or T cells enriched from blood (not recorded which). These receptors were collected from a woman in her forties or fifties who had recovered from COVID-19.

This clone was counted between two and nine times. The chain couples TRBV18 to TRBJ2-7; D is ambiguous. V was cut by 5 bases and J by 2 bases, with 13 bases left in between. CDR1 and CDR2 (germline): KGHSH, LQKENI. This CDR3 has 14 amino acids. In DNA form, the CDR3 reads TGTGCCAGCTCAGTCAACACCGCAGCCTACGAGCAGTACTTC. Translating gives CASSVNTAAYEQYF.

The chain uses TRBV28 and TRBJ1-1, with 8 bases matching TRBD1. V shed 4 bases and J 6 bases; nucleotides not matched to a gene: 7. From germline, CDR1 is MDHEN and CDR2 SYDVKM. The CDR3 runs 14 residues. The CDR3 spells CASSSGQGQAEAFF. The DNA of the CDR3 is TGTGCCAGCAGTTCCGGACAGGGTCAGGCTGAAGCTTTCTTT.